The 20 T cell receptor beta chains given below trace back to one sample, sequenced in a study of shared clonotypes between healthy human individuals. Only in-frame clones appear in the TCRdb table, and some are missing; sequencing was by immunoSEQ multiplex PCR. The table lists about 2.3 million clones, approximately 93% of them singletons. Sequenced: naive CD4+ T cells from PBMCs. Subset specified: CD45RA+ positively selected. Every receptor here comes from a man younger than 35 in good health. Some clones in this sample may be carry-over from other donors' samples.

The J gene is TRBJ2-3, the V gene TRBV10-3; 9 bases are shared with TRBD1. Germline assignment: CDR1 ENHRY and CDR2 SYGVKD. This CDR3 spans 15 amino acids. Germline trimming cut 5 bases from V and 4 bases from J; bases unmatched to any gene: 7. The CDR3 loop reads CAISRDRVGSDTQYF. CDR3 DNA sequence: TGTGCCATCAGTCGGGACAGGGTGGGGTCAGATACGCAGTATTTT.

For this clone: Other DNA sequences within the sample encode an identical CDR3. V usage is TRBV28 and J usage is TRBJ2-1; D is possibly TRBD2 (5 bases). V lost 6 bases and J 8 bases, leaving 8 bases between the germline ends. Germline-derived CDR1 and CDR2 are MDHEN and SYDVKM. This CDR3 spans 11 amino acids. The chain's CDR3 is CASSLRDEQFF. The CDR3 nucleotides are TGTGCCAGCAGCTTGAGGGATGAGCAGTTCTTC. Combining the CDR3 with reference TRBV28 and TRBJ2-1 gives the whole variable domain DVKVTQSSRYLVKRTGEKVFLECVQDMDHENMFWYRQDPGLGLRLIYFSYDVKMKEKGDIPEGYSVSREKKERFSLILESASTNQTSMYLCASSLRDEQFFGPGTRLTVL.

V usage is TRBV7-8 and J usage is TRBJ1-2, with 8 nucleotides matching TRBD1. Germline V gene lookup returns CDR1 SGHVS and CDR2 FQNEAQ. The CDR3 has 17 amino acids. V gave up 5 bases and J gave up 4 bases; unmatched junction bases: 15. The CDR3 loop is CASSPKRVTGVGYGYTF. The CDR3 DNA follows: TGTGCCAGCAGCCCAAAAAGAGTGACAGGGGTTGGCTATGGCTACACCTTC.

This rearrangement joins TRBV5-1 to TRBJ2-1; a weak D match, TRBD1 (5 bases). The CDR3 is 15 residues long. The ends were cut back, 4 bases at V and 3 bases at J, with 14 bases in the middle. The germline V gene encodes CDR1 SGHRS and CDR2 YFSETQ. CDR3 in DNA: TGCGCCAGCAGCAAGATCAGGGATTTCTACAATGAGCAGTTCTTC. Its translation: CASSKIRDFYNEQFF. The full variable domain, its missing parts supplied by reference TRBV5-1 and TRBJ2-1, is KAGVTQTPRYLIKTRGQQVTLSCSPISGHRSVSWYQQTPGQGLQFLFEYFSETQRNKGNFPGRFSGRQFSNSRSEMNVSTLELGDSALYLCASSKIRDFYNEQFFGPGTRLTVL.

This rearrangement joins TRBV18 to TRBJ1-1; a weak D match, TRBD1 (6 bases). The CDR3 covers 15 residues. Germline V CDR1 and CDR2: KGHSH, LQKENI. Trimming left V 3 bases short and J 2 bases short, with 13 bases between. CDR3 in amino acids: CASSPGQRTNTEAFF. DNA for the CDR3: TGTGCCAGCTCACCTGGACAGCGAACAAACACTGAAGCTTTCTTT.

Details on this clone: Within the sample, other DNA sequences also encode this same CDR3. The rearrangement uses TRBV5-1 and TRBJ1-4; perhaps TRBD1 as D (6 bases). The ends were cut back, 0 bases at V and 8 bases at J, with 11 bases in the middle. The CDR3 totals 14 residues. Germline CDR1 and CDR2: SGHRS and YFSETQ. The CDR3 loop reads CASSLGGGNEKLFF. CDR3 DNA: TGCGCCAGCAGCTTGGGAGGGGGGAACGAAAAACTGTTTTTT.

This clone was seen a single time. This same CDR3 is encoded by further DNA sequences in the sample. The V and J genes are TRBV29-1 and TRBJ2-3; 7 positions agree with TRBD2. Germline V lookup: CDR1 SQVTM, CDR2 ANQGSEA. Trimming took 3 bases from V and 2 from J; bases not matched to a gene: 8. CDR3 length: 15 residues. CDR3: CSVDGASGPTDTQYF. The CDR3 DNA sequence: TGCAGCGTTGATGGGGCTAGCGGACCCACAGATACGCAGTATTTT.

This clone is a singleton in its sample. Other DNA sequences from this sample encode an identical CDR3 as well. The genes are TRBV18 and TRBJ1-5; tentatively, D is TRBD1 (5 bases). This CDR3 contains 13 residues. V was shortened by 3 bases and J by 6 bases, with 9 bases between the two germline ends. Germline loops: CDR1 KGHSH, CDR2 LQKENI. The CDR3 coding sequence is TGTGCCAGCTCACCCGGCGGGGCTCAGCCCCAGCATTTT. Residues: CASSPGGAQPQHF.

About this clone itself: The same CDR3 also results from other DNA sequences found in this sample. The chain recombines TRBV6-5 with TRBJ2-3; possibly TRBD1 for D (6 bases). CDR3 length: 15 residues. The ends were cut back, 0 bases at V and 2 bases at J, with 9 bases in the middle. Germline V gene data show CDR1 as MNHEY and CDR2 as SVGAGI. CDR3 amino acids: CASSYSDRVTDTQYF. The CDR3 bases are TGTGCCAGCAGTTACTCGGACAGAGTCACAGATACGCAGTATTTT.

The chain recombines TRBV27 with TRBJ1-1; 7 nucleotides line up with TRBD1. V gave up 3 bases and J gave up 3 bases; unmatched junction bases: 7. This CDR3 comprises 15 residues. Germline V gives CDR1 MNHEY, CDR2 SMNVEV (reference sequence). The CDR3 sequence: CASSFLGQLDTEAFF. The CDR3 DNA sequence: TGTGCCAGCAGTTTTCTGGGACAGCTGGACACTGAAGCTTTCTTT.

CDR3 nucleotides: TGTGCCAGCAGCTCGGACACGAACACTGAAGCTTTCTTT. Translating gives CASSSDTNTEAFF. This chain uses TRBV7-9 with TRBJ1-1; TRBD1 is a possible D gene (5 bases). Germline lookup yields CDR1 SEHNR and CDR2 FQNEAQ (reference sequence). The V gene lost 4 bases and the J gene lost 1 base, with 7 bases spanning the gap. CDR3 length: 13 residues.

As for this clone: Distinct nucleotide sequences in the sample also encode this CDR3. DNA of the CDR3: TGTGCCAGCAGCTTAGTGACAGATACGCAGTATTTT. It is translated as CASSLVTDTQYF. V is TRBV5-6 and J is TRBJ2-3; D is uncertain. Germline lookup yields CDR1 SGHDT and CDR2 YYEEEE. Trimming removed 2 bases from V and 3 bases from J, with 4 bases in between. This CDR3 comprises 12 residues.

J is TRBJ1-4 and V is TRBV7-9, with D perhaps TRBD1 (6 bases). Germline CDR1 reads SEHNR; CDR2 reads FQNEAQ (reference sequence). With 5 bases removed from V and 6 bases from J, the gap between germline ends came to 10 bases. The CDR3 is 13 residues long. The CDR3 bases are TGTGCCAGCAGCAGGCAGGGGTATGAAAAACTGTTTTTT. This codes for CASSRQGYEKLFF.

The chain recombines TRBV2 with TRBJ2-5; D remains ambiguous. CDR3 length: 13 amino acids. Germline assignment: CDR1 SNHLY and CDR2 FYNNEI. V was trimmed by 3 bases and J by 1 base, leaving 6 bases between them. The CDR3 sequence is CASSDSLQETQYF. CDR3 DNA sequence: TGTGCCAGCAGTGACTCGCTCCAAGAGACCCAGTACTTC.

V usage is TRBV9 and J usage is TRBJ1-5, with D uncertain. CDR1 is SGDLS, CDR2 YYNGEE, per germline. V shed 1 base and J shed 6 bases, with 11 bases lying between them. This CDR3 is built from 14 residues. CDR3 residues: CASSVQVEGQPQHF. The CDR3 nucleotides read TGTGCCAGCAGCGTACAGGTGGAGGGTCAGCCCCAGCATTTT.

The rearrangement uses TRBV5-6 and TRBJ2-7; maybe TRBD1 (5 bases). Trimming shortened V by 0 bases and J by 3 bases, and 16 bases separated the two germline ends. Germline lookup yields CDR1 SGHDT and CDR2 YYEEEE. The CDR3 runs to 16 residues. The CDR3 loop is CASSLVGAGAFYEQYF. As DNA, the CDR3 is TGTGCCAGCAGCTTGGTTGGGGCAGGAGCTTTCTACGAGCAGTACTTC.

This clone was counted a few times. V is TRBV7-9 and J is TRBJ1-1; possibly TRBD1 for D (6 bases). This CDR3 is 13 amino acids long. Germline assignment: CDR1 SEHNR and CDR2 FQNEAQ (reference sequence). V lost 9 bases and J 1 base, leaving 12 bases between the germline ends. CDR3 sequence (DNA): TGTGCCAGATCAGGGGCTCCGAACACTGAAGCTTTCTTT. This encodes CARSGAPNTEAFF.

The DNA for the CDR3 is TGTGCCTGGAGGCCGACAGGGAGGGGAAACACCATATATTTT. Translating gives CAWRPTGRGNTIYF. The V gene is TRBV30, the J gene TRBJ1-3, with 7 nucleotides matching TRBD1. Germline CDR1 GTSNPN, CDR2 SVGIG (reference sequence). Losses at the gene ends were 3 bases for V and 4 bases for J; bases not matched to a gene: 6. There are 14 residues in the CDR3.

This clone has just one count. This chain joins TRBV28 and TRBJ2-7; 12 nucleotides align to TRBD2. The length of the CDR3 is 15 residues. Germline CDR1 and CDR2: MDHEN and SYDVKM. The V and J ends lost 4 bases and 6 bases, in that order; junction bases with no gene match: 7. The CDR3 DNA reads TGTGCCAGCAGTTCTATACTAGCGGGAGGCTCCGAGCAGTACTTC. Protein: CASSSILAGGSEQYF. Based on the CDR3 plus reference TRBV28 and TRBJ2-7, the full variable domain is DVKVTQSSRYLVKRTGEKVFLECVQDMDHENMFWYRQDPGLGLRLIYFSYDVKMKEKGDIPEGYSVSREKKERFSLILESASTNQTSMYLCASSSILAGGSEQYFGPGTRLTVT.

The chain employs TRBV11-2 and TRBJ2-3; TRBD2 is a possible D gene (5 bases). Germline CDR1 and CDR2: SGHAT and FQNNGV. The CDR3 is 15 amino acids. Trimming took off 8 bases at V and 3 bases at J, with 18 bases between the two ends. CDR3 residues: CASGARDVLTDTQYF. As DNA, the CDR3 is TGTGCCAGCGGCGCGAGGGATGTTTTGACAGATACGCAGTATTTT.